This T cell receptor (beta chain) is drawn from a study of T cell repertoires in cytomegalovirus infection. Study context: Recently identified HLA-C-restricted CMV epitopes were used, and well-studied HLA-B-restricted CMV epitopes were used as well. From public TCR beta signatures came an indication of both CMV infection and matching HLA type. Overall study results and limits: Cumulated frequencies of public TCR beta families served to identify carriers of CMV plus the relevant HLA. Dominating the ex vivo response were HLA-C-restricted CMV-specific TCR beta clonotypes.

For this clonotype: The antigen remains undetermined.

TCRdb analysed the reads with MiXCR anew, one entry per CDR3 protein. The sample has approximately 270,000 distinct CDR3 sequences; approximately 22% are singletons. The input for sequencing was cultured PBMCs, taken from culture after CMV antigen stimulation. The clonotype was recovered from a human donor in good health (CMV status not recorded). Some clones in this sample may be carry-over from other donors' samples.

CDR3 nucleotides: TGTGCCAGCAGTGTTGCCCGACTAGCGGGCTACAATGAGCAGTTCTTC. It encodes CASSVARLAGYNEQFF. The chain combines TRBV2 with TRBJ2-1, with 10 bases matching TRBD2. Trimming at V came to 4 bases and at J to 3 bases, leaving 6 bases not matched to a gene. CDR1 and CDR2 from the germline V gene are SNHLY and FYNNEI. The CDR3 has 16 residues. The full variable domain, its missing parts supplied by reference TRBV2 and TRBJ2-1, is EPEVTQTPSHQVTQMGQEVILRCVPISNHLYFYWYRQILGQKVEFLVSFYNNEISEKSEIFDDQFSVERPDGSNFTLKIRSTKLEDSAMYFCASSVARLAGYNEQFFGPGTRLTVL.